The clone carrying this T cell receptor beta chain was counted only a few times. V was clipped by 5 bases and J by 3 bases, with 20 bases between them. This CDR3 contains 18 residues. Germline V gives CDR1 SEHNR, CDR2 FQNEAQ (reference sequence). No donor had other autoimmune disease, uncontrolled infection, pregnancy or lactation. Amplification of the TCR beta CDR3 regions used RNA transcripts (as template). The library came from an HTBI-primed first-round RT-PCR and a second-round multiplex PCR. Using its own MiXCR run on the multiplex PCR reads, TCRdb lists one record per CDR3 protein. Altogether about 700,000 distinct CDR3 sequences are present, 40% being singletons, with the ten largest covering approximately 43%. The data were obtained in a study of Graves' ophthalmopathy and Graves' hyperthyroidism.

This chain joins TRBV7-9 and TRBJ2-6, with D perhaps being TRBD1 or TRBD2 (6 bases each). The sequence was obtained from an adult man with Graves' ophthalmopathy. What was sequenced was peripheral blood. This chain's CDR3 is CASSPMPTGGHGANVLTF. The CDR3 coding sequence is TGTGCCAGCAGCCCAATGCCGACCGGGGGACATGGGGCCAACGTCCTGACTTTC.